This T cell receptor (beta chain) was captured in a study of CD8 T cells in Susac syndrome. V was cut by 5 bases and J by 0 bases, with 10 bases left in between. The CDR3 is made up of 14 amino acids. Per the germline V gene, CDR1 is SEHNR and CDR2 is FQNEAQ (reference sequence). RNA amounts of roughly 0.45 to 1 ug underwent reverse transcription with random hexamers. TCRdb re-analysed the immunoSEQ multiplex PCR reads in MiXCR, keeping a single row per CDR3 protein. The sample lists approximately 120,000 distinct CDR3 sequences; 85% to 95% were seen once. Sequenced material: CD8+ T cells from PBMCs. This sequence joins TRBV7-9 and TRBJ1-1; D unclear. The sequence came from a human donor in good health. DNA of the CDR3: TGTGCCAGCAGCCACGAGACGGTGAACACTGAAGCTTTCTTT. This translates into CASSHETVNTEAFF.